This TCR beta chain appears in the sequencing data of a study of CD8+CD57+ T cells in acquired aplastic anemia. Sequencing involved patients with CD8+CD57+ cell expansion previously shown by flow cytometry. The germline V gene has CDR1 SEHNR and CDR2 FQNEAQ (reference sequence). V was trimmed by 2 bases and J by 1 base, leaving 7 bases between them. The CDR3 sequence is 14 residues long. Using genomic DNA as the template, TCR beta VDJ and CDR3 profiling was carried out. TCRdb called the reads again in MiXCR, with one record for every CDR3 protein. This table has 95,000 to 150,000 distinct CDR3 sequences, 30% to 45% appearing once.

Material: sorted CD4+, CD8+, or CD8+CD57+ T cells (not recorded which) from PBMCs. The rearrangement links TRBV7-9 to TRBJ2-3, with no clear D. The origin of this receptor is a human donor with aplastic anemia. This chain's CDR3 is CASSLSRGTDTQYF. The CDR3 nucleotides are TGTGCCAGCAGCTTATCCCGGGGCACAGATACGCAGTATTTT.